These 5 T cell receptor beta chains came from one sample sequenced in a study of blood T cell repertoires in COVID-19. Some clones are missing from TCRdb's copy, which holds only in-frame ones; the method was immunoSEQ multiplex PCR. The table lists hundreds of thousands of clones, about 90% of them singletons. Source material: peripheral blood. The receptors were sampled from a woman in her late teens or twenties who had recovered from COVID-19.

The chain couples TRBV29-1 to TRBJ1-2, with TRBD1 as a possible D gene (5 bases). The V end was cut by 7 bases, the J end by 8 bases, with 29 bases between. There are 16 residues in the CDR3. The germline CDR1 and CDR2 sequences are SQVTM and ANQGSEA. The CDR3 DNA reads as TGCAGCGCCCGGGGGGGGACGGCCGCCCCAAATGGGGGCTACACCTTC. Translation gives CSARGGTAAPNGGYTF.

This chain uses TRBV11-2 with TRBJ2-1, with 9 positions matching TRBD2. The CDR3 runs to 15 residues. Germline values: CDR1 SGHAT, CDR2 FQNNGV. The V segment lost 5 bases and the J segment 7 bases; nucleotides outside the gene matches: 9. CDR3 amino acids: CASSPSGRPGNEQFF. The CDR3 DNA reads as TGTGCCAGCAGCCCGAGCGGGAGGCCGGGTAATGAGCAGTTCTTC.

The V and J genes are TRBV24-1 and TRBJ2-3, with 11 nucleotides matching TRBD1. The CDR3 spans 15 residues. With V trimmed by 2 bases and J by 6 bases, 3 bases remained unmatched. Germline CDR1 reads KGHDR; CDR2 reads SFDVKD. CDR3 DNA sequence: TGTGCCACCAGTGATTCGGGACAGGGGGTGGATACGCAGTATTTT. Translation: CATSDSGQGVDTQYF.

This clone was detected only a few times. V usage is TRBV7-2 and J usage is TRBJ2-1; 8 nucleotides align to TRBD2. Germline V gene sequence: CDR1 SGHTA, CDR2 FQGNSA. The CDR3 is 18 residues long. Trimming cost V 5 bases and J 1 base; bases outside gene matches: 13. The chain's CDR3 is CASSQGIREGRSYNEQFF. The CDR3 DNA reads as TGTGCCAGCAGCCAGGGGATACGGGAGGGCCGGTCCTACAATGAGCAGTTCTTC.

The chain has TRBV27 and TRBJ1-5; D is unclear. V lost 4 bases to trimming and J lost 3 bases, with 4 bases between them. From germline, CDR1 is MNHEY and CDR2 SMNVEV (reference sequence). The CDR3 contains 12 residues. CDR3 residues: CASSSVNQPQHF. The CDR3 DNA sequence: TGTGCCAGCAGTTCAGTCAATCAGCCCCAGCATTTT.